Sequencing of this T cell receptor beta chain was carried out in a study of blood T cell repertoires in COVID-19. Background on the study: Donors in the United States, Italy and Spain gave samples during acute or convalescent COVID-19.

In the study's own analysis: Reference gene primer amplification gave estimated nucleated cell counts. This table comes from immunoSEQ multiplex PCR, and its TCRdb copy is limited to in-frame clones, with some not included. The V and J calls and clone size are taken from that table; D and trimming were inferred from the DNA. Here the sample spans over 130,000 clones, about 81% being singletons. The sequence derives from a woman older than 75 with acute or convalescent COVID-19. Sequencing was done on a sample of peripheral blood.

CDR3 residues: CASSPEQGRNSPLHF. CDR3 DNA sequence: TGTGCCAGCTCACCAGAACAGGGTCGGAATTCACCCCTCCACTTT. V usage is TRBV18 and J usage is TRBJ1-6, with D maybe TRBD1 (6 bases). V was cut by 2 bases and J by 7 bases, with 12 bases left in between. This CDR3 is 15 amino acids long. Germline V gene data show CDR1 as KGHSH and CDR2 as LQKENI.